This T cell receptor (beta chain) was captured by sequencing in a study of blood T cell repertoires in COVID-19. V gave up 1 base and J gave up 7 bases; unmatched junction bases: 6. Germline CDR1 GTSNPN, CDR2 SVGIG (reference sequence). This CDR3 contains 15 residues. Clones were read by immunoSEQ multiplex PCR, and TCRdb kept only the in-frame ones, dropping some. Altogether 250,000 or so clones are present, roughly 86% being singletons, with the ten largest covering roughly 4%. The sequencing sample was made of peripheral blood. This receptor was identified in a man aged 45-65 years with acute or convalescent COVID-19. V usage is TRBV30 and J usage is TRBJ2-5; TRBD2 aligns across 13 bases. CDR3 amino acids: CAWSAGLAGVGTQYF. The CDR3 region has the DNA TGTGCCTGGAGTGCCGGACTAGCGGGAGTTGGGACCCAGTACTTC.